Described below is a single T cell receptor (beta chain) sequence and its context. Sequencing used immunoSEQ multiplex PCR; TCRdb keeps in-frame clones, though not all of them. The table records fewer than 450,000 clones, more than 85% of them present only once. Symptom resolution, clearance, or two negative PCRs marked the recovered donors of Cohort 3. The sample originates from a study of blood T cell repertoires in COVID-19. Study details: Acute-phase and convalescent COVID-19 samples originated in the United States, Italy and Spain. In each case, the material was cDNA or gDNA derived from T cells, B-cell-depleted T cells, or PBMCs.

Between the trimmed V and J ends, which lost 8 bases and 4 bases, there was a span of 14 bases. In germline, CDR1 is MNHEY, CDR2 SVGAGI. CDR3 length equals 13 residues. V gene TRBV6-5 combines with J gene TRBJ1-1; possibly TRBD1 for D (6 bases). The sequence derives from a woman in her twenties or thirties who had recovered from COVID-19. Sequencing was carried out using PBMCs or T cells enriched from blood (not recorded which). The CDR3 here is CASREGGFTEAFF. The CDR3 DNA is TGTGCCAGCCGGGAGGGGGGCTTCACTGAAGCTTTCTTT.